This TCR beta chain was sequenced during a study of shared clonotypes between healthy human individuals. Method: immunoSEQ multiplex PCR; TCRdb's copy keeps in-frame clones and lacks some. The sample includes roughly 1,100,000 clones, 65% to 80% of them seen just once. V shed 0 bases, J shed 7 bases, and the junction held 4 bases outside the gene matches. This CDR3 comprises 14 residues. CDR1 LNHNV and CDR2 YYDKDF come from the germline V gene (reference sequence). Regarding the study as a whole: The study generally estimated greater richness for naive than memory subsets.

Note on this clone: Its antigen is unknown.

The sequenced sample consisted of memory CD4+ T cells sorted from blood. The subset is: CD45RA-negative fraction. The chain joins TRBV15 to TRBJ1-1; TRBD1 aligns across 8 bases. The TCR originated in a man between 18 and 29 years old in good health. CDR3 sequence reads: CATSRDRGPVEAFF. The CDR3 DNA reads TGTGCCACCAGCAGAGACAGGGGGCCCGTTGAAGCTTTCTTT.